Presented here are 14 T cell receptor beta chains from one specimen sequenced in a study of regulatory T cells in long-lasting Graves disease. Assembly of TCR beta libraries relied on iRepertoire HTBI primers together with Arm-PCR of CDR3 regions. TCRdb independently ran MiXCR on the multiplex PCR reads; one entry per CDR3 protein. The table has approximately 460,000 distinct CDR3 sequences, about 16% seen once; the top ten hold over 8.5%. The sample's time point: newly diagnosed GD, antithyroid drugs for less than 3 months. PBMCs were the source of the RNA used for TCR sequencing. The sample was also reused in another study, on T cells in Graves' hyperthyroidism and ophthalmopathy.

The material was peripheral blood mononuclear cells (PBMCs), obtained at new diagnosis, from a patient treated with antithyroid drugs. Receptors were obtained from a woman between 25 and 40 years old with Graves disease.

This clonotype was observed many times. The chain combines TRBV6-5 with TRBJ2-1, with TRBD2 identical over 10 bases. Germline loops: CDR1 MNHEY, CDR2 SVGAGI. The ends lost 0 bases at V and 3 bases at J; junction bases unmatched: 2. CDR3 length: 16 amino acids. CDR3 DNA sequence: TGTGCCAGCAGTTACTCGACTAGCGGGTTCTACAATGAGCAGTTCTTC. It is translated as CASSYSTSGFYNEQFF.

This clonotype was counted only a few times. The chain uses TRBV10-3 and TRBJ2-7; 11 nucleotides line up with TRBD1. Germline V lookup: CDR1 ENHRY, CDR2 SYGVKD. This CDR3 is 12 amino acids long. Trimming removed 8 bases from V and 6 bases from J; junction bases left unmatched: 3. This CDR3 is CAIGQGAGEQYF. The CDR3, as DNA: TGTGCCATCGGACAGGGGGCTGGCGAGCAGTACTTC.

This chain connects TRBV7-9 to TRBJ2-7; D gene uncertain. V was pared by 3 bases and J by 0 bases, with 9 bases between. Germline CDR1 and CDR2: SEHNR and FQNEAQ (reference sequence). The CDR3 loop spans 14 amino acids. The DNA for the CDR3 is TGTGCCAGCAGCTTTCTCCCCGGCTCCTACGAGCAGTACTTC. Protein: CASSFLPGSYEQYF.

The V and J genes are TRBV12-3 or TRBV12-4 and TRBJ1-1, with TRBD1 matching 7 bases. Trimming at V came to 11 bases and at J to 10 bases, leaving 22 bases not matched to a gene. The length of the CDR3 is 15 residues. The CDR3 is CACRDSLKRGGIAFF. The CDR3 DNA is TGTGCCTGTAGGGACAGTCTGAAGCGGGGGGGAATAGCTTTCTTT.

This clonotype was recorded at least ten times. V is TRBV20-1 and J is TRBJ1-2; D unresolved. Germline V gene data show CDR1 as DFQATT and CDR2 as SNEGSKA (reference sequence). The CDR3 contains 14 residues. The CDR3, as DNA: TGCAGGACCGTAGACGGAAATGGAAATTATGGCTACACCTTC. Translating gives CRTVDGNGNYGYTF.

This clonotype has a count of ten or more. The CDR3 sequence: CASSRYAANSYEQYF. CDR3 DNA sequence: TGTGCCAGCAGCCGATACGCGGCAAACTCCTACGAGCAGTACTTC. The chain uses TRBV6-1 and TRBJ2-7; D is undetermined. This CDR3 is built from 15 residues. CDR1 is MNHNS and CDR2 is SASEGT in the germline V gene. Trimming cost V 6 bases and J 0 bases, with 15 bases left between them.

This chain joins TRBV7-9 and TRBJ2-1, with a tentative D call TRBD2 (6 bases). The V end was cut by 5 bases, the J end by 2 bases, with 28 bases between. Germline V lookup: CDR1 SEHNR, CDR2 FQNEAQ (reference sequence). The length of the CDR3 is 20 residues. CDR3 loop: CASSPLFEYQRRATYNEQFF. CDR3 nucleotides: TGTGCCAGCAGCCCCCTCTTCGAATATCAACGGAGGGCCACCTACAATGAGCAGTTCTTC.

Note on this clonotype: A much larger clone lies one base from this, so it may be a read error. CDR3 region: CSARGNYGQYF. CDR3 DNA sequence: TGCAGTGCTAGAGGGAATTACGGGCAGTACTTC. The V and J genes are TRBV20-1 and TRBJ2-7; no clear D gene. The CDR3 length is 11 residues. The germline V gene has CDR1 DFQATT and CDR2 SNEGSKA (reference sequence).

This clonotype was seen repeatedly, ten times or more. CDR3 sequence reads: CATSRRDSYNEQFF. The CDR3 DNA reads TGTGCCACCAGTCGGAGGGACTCCTACAATGAGCAGTTCTTC. V is TRBV24-1 and J is TRBJ2-1, with D possibly TRBD2 on 6 matching bases. Germline V CDR1 and CDR2: KGHDR, SFDVKD. This CDR3 is 14 amino acids long. Trimming stripped 6 bases from V and 0 bases from J, with 8 bases between.

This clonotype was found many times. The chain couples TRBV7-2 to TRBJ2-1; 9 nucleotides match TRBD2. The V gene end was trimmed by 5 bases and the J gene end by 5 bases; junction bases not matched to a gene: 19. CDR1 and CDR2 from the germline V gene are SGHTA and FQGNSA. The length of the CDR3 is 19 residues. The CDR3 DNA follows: TGTGCCAGCAGCACGCCTCGGGTGGGGCGGGAGGGCCGTCACAATGAGCAGTTCTTC. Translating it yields CASSTPRVGREGRHNEQFF. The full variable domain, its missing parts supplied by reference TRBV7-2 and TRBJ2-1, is GAGVSQSPSNKVTEKGKDVELRCDPISGHTALYWYRQSLGQGLEFLIYFQGNSAPDKSGLPSDRFSAERTGGSVSTLTIQRTQQEDSAVYLCASSTPRVGREGRHNEQFFGPGTRLTVL.

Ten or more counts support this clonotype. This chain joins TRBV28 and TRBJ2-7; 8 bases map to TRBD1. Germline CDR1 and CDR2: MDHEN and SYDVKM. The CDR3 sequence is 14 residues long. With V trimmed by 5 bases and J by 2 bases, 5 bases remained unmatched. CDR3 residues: CASSTWTGTYEQYF. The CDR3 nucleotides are TGTGCCAGCAGTACATGGACAGGGACCTACGAGCAGTACTTC.

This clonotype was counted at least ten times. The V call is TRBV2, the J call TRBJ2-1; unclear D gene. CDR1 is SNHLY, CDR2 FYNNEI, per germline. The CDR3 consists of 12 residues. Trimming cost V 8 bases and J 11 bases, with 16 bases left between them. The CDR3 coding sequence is TGTGCCAGCGTCAGGTCCCTCGGGCAGCAGTTCTTC. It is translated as CASVRSLGQQFF.

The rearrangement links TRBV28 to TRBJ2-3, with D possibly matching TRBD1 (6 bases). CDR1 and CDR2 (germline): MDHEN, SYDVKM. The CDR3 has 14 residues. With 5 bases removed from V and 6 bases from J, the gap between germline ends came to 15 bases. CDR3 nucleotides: TGTGCCAGCAGTCCGGACAGAGGAGTCGATACGCAGTATTTT. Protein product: CASSPDRGVDTQYF.

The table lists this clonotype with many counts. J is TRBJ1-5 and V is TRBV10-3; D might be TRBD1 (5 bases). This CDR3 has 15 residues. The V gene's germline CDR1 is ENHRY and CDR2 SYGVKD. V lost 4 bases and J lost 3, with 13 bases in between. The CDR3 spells CAISVGQGNNQPQHF. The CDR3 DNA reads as TGTGCCATCAGTGTTGGGCAGGGCAACAATCAGCCCCAGCATTTT.